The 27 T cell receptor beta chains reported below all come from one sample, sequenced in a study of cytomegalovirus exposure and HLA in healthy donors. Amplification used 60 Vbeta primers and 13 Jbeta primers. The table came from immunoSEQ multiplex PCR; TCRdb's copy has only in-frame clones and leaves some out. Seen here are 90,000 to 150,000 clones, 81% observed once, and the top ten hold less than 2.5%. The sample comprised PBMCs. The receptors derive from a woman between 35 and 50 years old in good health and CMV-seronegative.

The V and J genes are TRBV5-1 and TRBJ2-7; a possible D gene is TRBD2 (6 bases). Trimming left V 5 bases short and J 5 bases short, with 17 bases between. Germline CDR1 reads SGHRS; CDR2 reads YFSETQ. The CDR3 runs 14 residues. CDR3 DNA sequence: TGCGCCAGCAGAGCTACGGGAGTGTTGCACGAGCAGTACTTC. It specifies CASRATGVLHEQYF.

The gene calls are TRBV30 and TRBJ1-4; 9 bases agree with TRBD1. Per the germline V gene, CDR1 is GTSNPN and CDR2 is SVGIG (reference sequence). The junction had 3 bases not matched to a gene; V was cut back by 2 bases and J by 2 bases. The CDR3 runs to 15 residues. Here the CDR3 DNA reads TGTGCCTGGAGTTCGACAGGGGGGACTAATGAAAAACTGTTTTTT. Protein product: CAWSSTGGTNEKLFF.

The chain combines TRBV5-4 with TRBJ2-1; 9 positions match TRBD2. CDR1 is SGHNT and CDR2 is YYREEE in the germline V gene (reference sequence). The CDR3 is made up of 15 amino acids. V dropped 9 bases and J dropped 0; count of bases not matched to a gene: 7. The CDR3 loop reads CAIHGGGGSYNEQFF. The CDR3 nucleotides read TGTGCCATCCATGGCGGGGGGGGCTCCTACAATGAGCAGTTCTTC.

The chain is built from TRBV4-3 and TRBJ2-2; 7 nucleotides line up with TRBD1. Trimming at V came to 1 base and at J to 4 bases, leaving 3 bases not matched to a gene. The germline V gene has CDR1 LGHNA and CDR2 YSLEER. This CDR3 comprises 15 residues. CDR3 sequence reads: CASSQGQGRTGELFF. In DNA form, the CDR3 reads TGCGCCAGCAGCCAAGGACAGGGACGCACCGGGGAGCTGTTTTTT.

CDR3 residues: CASSLPLAGVAGELFF. The CDR3 DNA reads as TGTGCCAGCAGCTTACCACTAGCGGGAGTTGCCGGGGAGCTGTTTTTT. The chain employs TRBV7-9 and TRBJ2-2; 11 bases agree with TRBD2. The J segment lost 6 bases and the V segment lost 2 bases, leaving 5 bases of the junction unmatched. The germline CDR1 and CDR2 sequences are SEHNR and FQNEAQ (reference sequence). The CDR3 is 16 amino acids.

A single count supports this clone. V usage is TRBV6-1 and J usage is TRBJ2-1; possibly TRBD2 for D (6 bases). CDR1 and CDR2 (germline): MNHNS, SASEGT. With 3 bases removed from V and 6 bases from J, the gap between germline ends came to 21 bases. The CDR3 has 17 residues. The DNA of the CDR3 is TGTGCCAGCAGTGAGTTTCCGGGACTTCCCGTCCCCAATGAGCAGTTCTTC. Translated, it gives CASSEFPGLPVPNEQFF.

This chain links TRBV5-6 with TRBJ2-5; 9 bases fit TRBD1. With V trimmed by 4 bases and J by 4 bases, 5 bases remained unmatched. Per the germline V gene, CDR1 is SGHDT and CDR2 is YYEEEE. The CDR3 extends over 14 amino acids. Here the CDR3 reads CASSPRQGVETQYF. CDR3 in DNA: TGTGCCAGCAGCCCCCGACAGGGGGTAGAGACCCAGTACTTC.

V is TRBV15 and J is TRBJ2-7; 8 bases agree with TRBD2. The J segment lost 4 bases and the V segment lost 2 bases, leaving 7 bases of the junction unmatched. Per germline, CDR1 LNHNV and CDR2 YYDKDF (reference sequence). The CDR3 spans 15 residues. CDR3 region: CATSRQSGSLYEQYF. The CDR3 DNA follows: TGTGCCACCAGCAGACAAAGCGGGAGCTTGTACGAGCAGTACTTC.

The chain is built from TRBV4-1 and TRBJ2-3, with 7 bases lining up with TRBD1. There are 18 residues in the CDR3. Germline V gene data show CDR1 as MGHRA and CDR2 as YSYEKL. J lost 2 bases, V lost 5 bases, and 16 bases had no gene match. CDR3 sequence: CASSWSAGGPLFTDTQYF. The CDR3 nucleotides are TGCGCCAGCAGCTGGTCAGCAGGGGGACCACTTTTCACAGATACGCAGTATTTT.

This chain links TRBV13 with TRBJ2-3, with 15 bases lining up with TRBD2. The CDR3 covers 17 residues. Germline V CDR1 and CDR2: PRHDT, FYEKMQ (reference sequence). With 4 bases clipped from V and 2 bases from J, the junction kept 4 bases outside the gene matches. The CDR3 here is CASSSGLAGGNTDTQYF. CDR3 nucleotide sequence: TGTGCCAGCAGCTCAGGACTAGCGGGAGGGAACACAGATACGCAGTATTTT.

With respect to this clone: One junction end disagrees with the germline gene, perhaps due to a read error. CDR3 amino acids: CSSSFSEVAGYGYTF. The CDR3 DNA sequence: TGTTCCAGCAGCTTCAGTGAGGTAGCGGGCTATGGCTACACCTTC. The J gene is TRBJ1-2, the V gene TRBV7-9; no clear D gene. The CDR3 is made up of 15 amino acids. Germline V CDR1 and CDR2: SEHNR, FQNEAQ (reference sequence).

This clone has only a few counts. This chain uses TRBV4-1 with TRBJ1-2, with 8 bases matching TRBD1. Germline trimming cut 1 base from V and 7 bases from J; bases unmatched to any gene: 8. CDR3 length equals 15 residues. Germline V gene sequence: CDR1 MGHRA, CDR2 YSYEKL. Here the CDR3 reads CASSQGGDRPPGYTF. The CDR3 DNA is TGCGCCAGCAGCCAAGGTGGGGACAGGCCTCCTGGCTACACCTTC.

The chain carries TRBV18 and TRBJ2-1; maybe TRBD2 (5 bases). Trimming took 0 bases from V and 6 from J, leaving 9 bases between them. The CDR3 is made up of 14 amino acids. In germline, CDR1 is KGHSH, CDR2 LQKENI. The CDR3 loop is CASSPPAGINEQFF. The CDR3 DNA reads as TGTGCCAGCTCACCACCGGCCGGGATCAATGAGCAGTTCTTC.

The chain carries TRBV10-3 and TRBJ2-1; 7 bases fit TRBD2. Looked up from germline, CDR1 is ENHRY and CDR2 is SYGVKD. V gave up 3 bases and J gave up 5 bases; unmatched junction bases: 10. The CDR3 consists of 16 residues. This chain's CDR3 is CAISETFSGRDNEQFF. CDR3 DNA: TGTGCCATCAGTGAAACTTTTAGCGGGCGGGACAATGAGCAGTTCTTC.

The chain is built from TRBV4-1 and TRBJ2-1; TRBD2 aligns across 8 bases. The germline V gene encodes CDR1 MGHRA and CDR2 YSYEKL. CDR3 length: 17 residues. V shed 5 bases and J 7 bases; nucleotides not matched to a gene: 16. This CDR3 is CASSSHSSSTSGNEQFF. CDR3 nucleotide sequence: TGCGCCAGCAGCTCGCATTCCTCGTCCACTAGCGGAAATGAGCAGTTCTTC.

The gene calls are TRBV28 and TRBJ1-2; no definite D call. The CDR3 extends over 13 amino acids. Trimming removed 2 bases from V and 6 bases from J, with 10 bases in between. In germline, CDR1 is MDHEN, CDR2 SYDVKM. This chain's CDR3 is CASSLSRYDGYTF. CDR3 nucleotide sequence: TGTGCCAGCAGTTTAAGCCGTTATGATGGCTACACCTTC.

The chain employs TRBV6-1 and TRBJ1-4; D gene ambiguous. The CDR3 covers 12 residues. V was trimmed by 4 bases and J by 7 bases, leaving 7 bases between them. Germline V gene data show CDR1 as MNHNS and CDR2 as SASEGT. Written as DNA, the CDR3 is TGTGCCAGCAGTGCGGAGGGTGAAAAACTGTTTTTT. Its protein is CASSAEGEKLFF.

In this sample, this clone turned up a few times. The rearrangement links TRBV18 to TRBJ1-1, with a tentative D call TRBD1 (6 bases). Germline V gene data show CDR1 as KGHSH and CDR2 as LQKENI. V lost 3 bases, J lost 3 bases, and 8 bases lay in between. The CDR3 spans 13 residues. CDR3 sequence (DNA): TGTGCCAGCTCACCGACAGGTGACACTGAAGCTTTCTTT. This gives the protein CASSPTGDTEAFF.

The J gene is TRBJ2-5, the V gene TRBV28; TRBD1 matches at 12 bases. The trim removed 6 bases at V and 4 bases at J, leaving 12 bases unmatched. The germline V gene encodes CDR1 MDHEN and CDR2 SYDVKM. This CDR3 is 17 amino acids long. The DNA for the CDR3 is TGTGCCAGCAGCGGCCCCACGGGGGGACAGGGGGCAGAGACCCAGTACTTC. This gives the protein CASSGPTGGQGAETQYF.

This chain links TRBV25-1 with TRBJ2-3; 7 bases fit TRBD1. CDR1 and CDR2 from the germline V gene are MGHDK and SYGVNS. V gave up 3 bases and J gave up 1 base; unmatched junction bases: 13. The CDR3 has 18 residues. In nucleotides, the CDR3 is TGTGCCAGCAGTGATCCGGGATCGACAGGGATCGGCACAGATACGCAGTATTTT. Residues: CASSDPGSTGIGTDTQYF.

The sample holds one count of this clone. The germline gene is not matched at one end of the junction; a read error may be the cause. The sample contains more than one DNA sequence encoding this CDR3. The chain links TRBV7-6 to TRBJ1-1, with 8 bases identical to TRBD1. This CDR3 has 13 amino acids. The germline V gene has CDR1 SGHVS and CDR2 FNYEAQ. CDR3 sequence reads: CASSGRQGTEAFF. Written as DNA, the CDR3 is TGTGCCAGCAGCGGAAGACAGGGGACTGAGGCTTTCTTT.

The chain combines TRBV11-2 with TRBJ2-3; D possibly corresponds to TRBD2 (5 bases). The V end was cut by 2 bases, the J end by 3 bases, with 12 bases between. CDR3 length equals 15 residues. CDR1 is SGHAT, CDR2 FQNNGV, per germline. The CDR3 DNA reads TGTGCCAGCAGCTTATTGCCGGGATATACAGATACGCAGTATTTT. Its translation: CASSLLPGYTDTQYF.

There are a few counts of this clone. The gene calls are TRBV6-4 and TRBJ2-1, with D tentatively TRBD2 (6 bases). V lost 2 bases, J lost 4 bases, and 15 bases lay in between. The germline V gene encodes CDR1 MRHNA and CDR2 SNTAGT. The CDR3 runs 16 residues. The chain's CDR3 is CASSDHDPGGYNEQFF. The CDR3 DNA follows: TGTGCCAGCAGTGACCATGACCCTGGGGGGTACAATGAGCAGTTCTTC.

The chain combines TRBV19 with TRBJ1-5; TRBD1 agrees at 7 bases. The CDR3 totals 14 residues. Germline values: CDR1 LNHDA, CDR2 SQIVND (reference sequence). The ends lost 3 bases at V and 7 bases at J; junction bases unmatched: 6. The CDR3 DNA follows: TGTGCCAGTAGTATTCAATCAGGGGGACAGCCCCAGCATTTT. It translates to CASSIQSGGQPQHF.

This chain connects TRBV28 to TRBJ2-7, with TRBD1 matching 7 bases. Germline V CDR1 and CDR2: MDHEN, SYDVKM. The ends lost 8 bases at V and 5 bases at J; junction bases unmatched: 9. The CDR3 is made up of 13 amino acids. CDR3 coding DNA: TGTGCCAGCTCGAGGGACAGTCAGGACGAGCAGTACTTC. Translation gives CASSRDSQDEQYF.

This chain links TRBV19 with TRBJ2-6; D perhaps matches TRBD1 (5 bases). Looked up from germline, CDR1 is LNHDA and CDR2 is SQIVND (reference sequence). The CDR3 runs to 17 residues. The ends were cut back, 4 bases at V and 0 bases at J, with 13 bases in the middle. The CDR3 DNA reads TGTGCCAGTAGTAAGGTCAGGGCAAGCTCTGGGGCCAACGTCCTGACTTTC. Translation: CASSKVRASSGANVLTF.

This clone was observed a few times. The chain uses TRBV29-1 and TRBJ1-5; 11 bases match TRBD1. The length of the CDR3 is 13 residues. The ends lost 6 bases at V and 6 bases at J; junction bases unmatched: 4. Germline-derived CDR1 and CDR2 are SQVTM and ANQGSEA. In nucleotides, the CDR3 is TGCAGCGTGGGGACAGGGGGGGGTCAGCCCCAGCATTTT. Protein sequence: CSVGTGGGQPQHF.